The 6 T cell receptor beta chains in this list originate from one sample, sequenced in a study of T-cell memory formation after mild COVID-19. MiXCR was run by TCRdb on the 5' RACE reads, yielding one entry per CDR3 protein. The table lists more than 75,000 distinct CDR3 sequences, approximately 15% of them singletons, with 25% to 35% in the top ten. Sequenced input: PBMCs or a T cell subset sorted from them (not recorded which). These receptors were obtained from an adult woman who had mild COVID-19 (a few samples of this study predate the infection). Cell type and time point are not known.

The J gene is TRBJ2-7, the V gene TRBV27, with D unclear. Germline-derived CDR1 and CDR2 are MNHEY and SMNVEV (reference sequence). V was cut by 0 bases and J by 3 bases, with 6 bases left in between. The CDR3 loop spans 13 amino acids. CDR3 loop: CASSLSPFYEQYF. CDR3 nucleotide sequence: TGTGCCAGCAGTTTATCACCTTTCTACGAGCAGTACTTC.

The CDR3 DNA reads as TGCAGTGCCGTGGGGGGGACCACAGATACGCAGTATTTT. As protein: CSAVGGTTDTQYF. The V call is TRBV20-1, the J call TRBJ2-3; TRBD2 aligns across 7 bases. The germline V gene encodes CDR1 DFQATT and CDR2 SNEGSKA (reference sequence). V lost 6 bases, J lost 2 bases, and 5 bases stayed unmatched. The CDR3 totals 13 residues.

The CDR3 spells CATSESSNTEAFF. CDR3 sequence (DNA): TGTGCCACCAGTGAGAGCTCGAACACTGAAGCTTTCTTT. V gene TRBV24-1 combines with J gene TRBJ1-1, with D hard to call. The CDR3 is 13 amino acids. Trimming left V 4 bases short and J 1 base short, with 6 bases between. Germline CDR1 KGHDR, CDR2 SFDVKD.

This sequence joins TRBV24-1 and TRBJ1-5; no firm D call. Germline values: CDR1 KGHDR, CDR2 SFDVKD. V was shortened by 3 bases and J by 15 bases, with 8 bases between the two germline ends. This CDR3 spans 10 amino acids. The CDR3 coding sequence is TGTGCCACCAGTGATCCCCCCGGGCATTTT. Amino acids: CATSDPPGHF.

This sequence joins TRBV5-1 and TRBJ2-7; TRBD1 matches 12 bases. The germline V gene has CDR1 SGHRS and CDR2 YFSETQ. With V trimmed by 2 bases and J by 7 bases, 7 bases remained unmatched. This CDR3 contains 15 residues. CDR3 loop: CASSFGGDRGREQYF. The CDR3 region has the DNA TGCGCCAGCAGCTTTGGAGGGGACAGGGGGCGAGAGCAGTACTTC.

The gene calls are TRBV7-8 and TRBJ2-2; 7 bases are shared with TRBD1. This CDR3 contains 14 residues. From germline, CDR1 is SGHVS and CDR2 FQNEAQ. V lost 5 bases to trimming and J lost 8 bases; unmatched junction nucleotides: 8. In DNA form, the CDR3 reads TGTGCCAGCAGCCAGACAGGGAAAGGAGGGGAGCTGTTTTTT. This sequence encodes CASSQTGKGGELFF.